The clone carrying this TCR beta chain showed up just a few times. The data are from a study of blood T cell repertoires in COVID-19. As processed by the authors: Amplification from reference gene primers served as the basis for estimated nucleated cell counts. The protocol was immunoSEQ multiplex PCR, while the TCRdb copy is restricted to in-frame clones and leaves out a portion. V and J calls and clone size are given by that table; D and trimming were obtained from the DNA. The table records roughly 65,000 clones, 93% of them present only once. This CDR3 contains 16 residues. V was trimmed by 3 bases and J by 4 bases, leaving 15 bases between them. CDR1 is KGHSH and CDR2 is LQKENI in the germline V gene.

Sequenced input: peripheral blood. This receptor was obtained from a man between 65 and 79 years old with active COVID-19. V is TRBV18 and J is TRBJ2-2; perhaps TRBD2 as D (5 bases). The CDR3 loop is CASSPIRLGSTGELFF. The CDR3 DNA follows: TGTGCCAGCTCACCTATCAGGCTAGGGAGCACCGGGGAGCTGTTTTTT.